A single sample gave rise to the 29 T cell receptor beta chains below, sequenced in a study of response to subunit inactivated influenza vaccine. TCRdb re-analysed the RT-PCR reads in MiXCR, keeping a single row per CDR3 protein. The sample lists about 170,000 distinct CDR3 sequences, 12% occurring once. These same records also appear under a second study, on T cells expressing NK-cell markers. That study adds: TCR beta cDNA was made by 5'RACE template switching with UMIs.

Sequencing was performed on CD8+ T cells sorted from PBMCs, taken approximately 13 days after vaccination. The receptors here all came from a man aged 50 to 60 who received an inactivated influenza vaccine.

V is TRBV6-2 or TRBV6-3 and J is TRBJ2-1; no firm D call. V lost 5 bases and J lost 3, with 14 bases in between. CDR3 length: 15 amino acids. Germline CDR1 is MNHEY and CDR2 is SVGEGT. CDR3 region: CASSRMPANYNEQFF. CDR3 coding DNA: TGTGCCAGCAGTAGAATGCCAGCGAACTACAATGAGCAGTTCTTC.

In this sample, this clonotype turned up a few times. CDR3 region: CSVDPGATDTQYF. Here the CDR3 DNA reads TGCAGCGTCGACCCTGGGGCCACAGATACGCAGTATTTT. The rearrangement joins TRBV29-1 to TRBJ2-3; a weak D match, TRBD1 (5 bases). The V end was cut by 6 bases, the J end by 2 bases, with 12 bases between. The CDR3 loop spans 13 amino acids. Looked up from germline, CDR1 is SQVTM and CDR2 is ANQGSEA.

This clonotype has at least ten counts. The rearrangement links TRBV29-1 to TRBJ2-3, with 8 nucleotides matching TRBD1. Trimming cost V 1 base and J 6 bases; bases outside gene matches: 18. The germline V gene encodes CDR1 SQVTM and CDR2 ANQGSEA. There are 18 residues in the CDR3. The CDR3 DNA is TGCAGCGTTGAAGGGGATTATATGCTCAGGGGGCGTTTGGATACGCAGTATTTT. It codes for CSVEGDYMLRGRLDTQYF.

This clonotype was seen a few times. The V and J genes are TRBV28 and TRBJ2-5, with D perhaps matching TRBD2 (5 bases). There are 13 residues in the CDR3. Germline V gene data show CDR1 as MDHEN and CDR2 as SYDVKM. V was trimmed by 6 bases and J by 3 bases, leaving 11 bases between them. CDR3 sequence (DNA): TGTGCCAGCAGCCTCCCCGGGGAAGAGACCCAGTACTTC. Translated, it gives CASSLPGEETQYF.

This chain connects TRBV5-5 to TRBJ1-4, with a weak D call TRBD1 (5 bases). Germline V gene data show CDR1 as SGHKS and CDR2 as YYEKEE (reference sequence). V was shortened by 4 bases and J by 8 bases, with 18 bases between the two germline ends. CDR3 length equals 15 residues. For the CDR3, the DNA is TGTGCCAGCAGCGTTTTGACAGTCGTGGGGGAAAAACTGTTTTTT. It translates to CASSVLTVVGEKLFF. Drawing the rest from reference TRBV5-5 and TRBJ1-4, the complete variable domain is DAGVTQSPTHLIKTRGQQVTLRCSPISGHKSVSWYQQVLGQGPQFIFQYYEKEERGRGNFPDRFSARQFPNYSSELNVNALLLGDSALYLCASSVLTVVGEKLFFGSGTQLSVL.

V usage is TRBV4-1 and J usage is TRBJ1-4; 10 bases align to TRBD1. In germline, CDR1 is MGHRA, CDR2 YSYEKL. J was trimmed by 6 bases and V by 0 bases; bases with no gene match: 13. CDR3 length: 19 amino acids. CDR3 region: CASSQDKGQGRMQDEKLFF. The CDR3 DNA is TGCGCCAGCAGCCAAGACAAGGGACAGGGGAGAATGCAAGATGAAAAACTGTTTTTT.

This clonotype was seen a few times. The chain couples TRBV7-3 to TRBJ1-1, with a tentative D call TRBD1 (6 bases). V dropped 2 bases and J dropped 5 bases, with 15 bases sitting between them. The CDR3 is 15 residues long. In germline, CDR1 is SGHTA, CDR2 FQGTGA. CDR3: CASSLYGGRRTEAFF. The CDR3 region has the DNA TGTGCCAGCAGCTTATATGGGGGGCGCAGGACTGAAGCTTTCTTT.

The chain links TRBV29-1 to TRBJ1-1, with D possibly matching TRBD1 (6 bases). This CDR3 has 12 residues. In germline, CDR1 is SQVTM, CDR2 ANQGSEA. The germline V and J ends were trimmed by 5 bases and 1 base, with 8 bases remaining between them. CDR3 bases: TGCAGCGTTATACAGGGGAACACTGAAGCTTTCTTT. Protein sequence: CSVIQGNTEAFF.

The rearrangement joins TRBV6-2 or TRBV6-3 to TRBJ2-2, with D unresolved. Germline V gene sequence: CDR1 MNHEY, CDR2 SVGEGT. V lost 8 bases to trimming and J lost 4 bases, with 11 bases between them. This CDR3 has 13 residues. The CDR3: CASHRVPTGELFF. The CDR3 region has the DNA TGTGCCAGCCACCGGGTCCCCACCGGGGAGCTGTTTTTT.

This clonotype was counted between two and nine times. The chain couples TRBV29-1 to TRBJ2-3, with D perhaps being TRBD1 or TRBD2 (7 bases each). Trimming shortened V by 4 bases and J by 2 bases, and 16 bases separated the two germline ends. CDR3 length: 15 residues. Germline CDR1 SQVTM, CDR2 ANQGSEA. This CDR3 reads CSVGGRGQYTDTQYF. For the CDR3, the DNA is TGCAGCGTTGGAGGGAGGGGACAGTACACAGATACGCAGTATTTT.

The chain uses TRBV6-5 and TRBJ2-3; D gene unclear. Germline CDR1 and CDR2: MNHEY and SVGAGI. V dropped 3 bases and J dropped 0 bases, with 13 bases sitting between them. This CDR3 has 16 residues. As DNA, the CDR3 is TGTGCCAGCAGTTATTTCCACAGTGCTAGCACAGATACGCAGTATTTT. Translation gives CASSYFHSASTDTQYF.

This clonotype was observed a handful of times. The chain recombines TRBV5-6 with TRBJ2-3, with D perhaps being TRBD1 or TRBD2 (6 bases each). In germline, CDR1 is SGHDT, CDR2 YYEEEE. Trimming cost V 2 bases and J 4 bases, with 20 bases left between them. This CDR3 region has 17 residues. The CDR3 here is CASSLSSWGAYSDTQYF. DNA of the CDR3: TGTGCCAGCAGCTTATCGAGTTGGGGGGCATATTCAGATACGCAGTATTTT. The full variable domain, with the rest looked up from reference TRBV5-6 and TRBJ2-3, is DAGVTQSPTHLIKTRGQQVTLRCSPKSGHDTVSWYQQALGQGPQFIFQYYEEEERQRGNFPDRFSGHQFPNYSSELNVNALLLGDSALYLCASSLSSWGAYSDTQYFGPGTRLTVL.

This clonotype was found many times. The chain combines TRBV7-2 with TRBJ1-6; 7 bases are a match to TRBD1. Germline CDR1 reads SGHTA; CDR2 reads FQGNSA. CDR3 length equals 16 residues. Trimming took 5 bases from V and 6 from J; bases not matched to a gene: 10. For the CDR3, the DNA is TGTGCCAGCAGCACCCAATCAGGGGGGGGTAATTCACCCCTCCACTTT. Protein product: CASSTQSGGGNSPLHF.

There are a few counts of this clonotype. The chain is built from TRBV7-6 and TRBJ2-1, with TRBD2 matching over 10 bases. The CDR3 covers 15 residues. Germline values: CDR1 SGHVS, CDR2 FNYEAQ. The trim removed 6 bases at V and 9 bases at J, leaving 11 bases unmatched. CDR3 amino acids: CASRLSGRADSEQFF. CDR3 bases: TGTGCCAGCAGGTTAAGCGGGAGGGCCGACAGTGAGCAGTTCTTC.

This clonotype was counted ten times or more. This chain links TRBV6-2 or TRBV6-3 with TRBJ2-1; 8 bases line up with TRBD2. Per germline, CDR1 MNHEY and CDR2 SVGEGT. The CDR3 covers 14 residues. The V and J ends lost 11 bases and 6 bases, in that order; junction bases with no gene match: 12. The CDR3 loop reads CAAGEAGEGNEQFF. CDR3 nucleotide sequence: TGTGCCGCTGGGGAAGCGGGAGAGGGCAATGAGCAGTTCTTC.

This clonotype turned up a few times. This chain links TRBV5-1 with TRBJ2-7; D may be TRBD1 (5 bases). V lost 3 bases, J lost 2 bases, and 9 bases lay in between. This CDR3 has 13 residues. Germline CDR1 and CDR2: SGHRS and YFSETQ. The CDR3 loop is CASSYDRAYEQYF. CDR3 coding DNA: TGCGCCAGCAGCTACGACAGAGCCTACGAGCAGTACTTC.

This clonotype showed up many times. CDR3 sequence reads: CSARMVAEQFF. The CDR3 DNA sequence: TGCAGTGCTCGGATGGTAGCGGAGCAGTTCTTC. V and J are TRBV20-1 and TRBJ2-1, with a weak D call TRBD2 (5 bases). Germline CDR1 DFQATT, CDR2 SNEGSKA (reference sequence). Trimming cost V 5 bases and J 10 bases, with 12 bases left between them. The CDR3 covers 11 residues.

The chain combines TRBV25-1 with TRBJ2-7; D may be TRBD1 or TRBD2 (6 bases each). Per the germline V gene, CDR1 is MGHDK and CDR2 is SYGVNS. Trimming pared 4 bases from V and 6 bases from J, leaving 13 bases between. CDR3 size: 13 residues. CDR3 coding DNA: TGTGCCAGCAGTGTGGGGGGCGGCTTCGAGCAGTACTTC. Encoded protein: CASSVGGGFEQYF.

J is TRBJ2-1 and V is TRBV7-9, with D maybe TRBD1 (7 bases). Germline V gene lookup returns CDR1 SEHNR and CDR2 FQNEAQ (reference sequence). V was pared by 5 bases and J by 6 bases, with 14 bases between. CDR3 length: 14 amino acids. The CDR3 DNA is TGTGCCAGCAGCAACCGACAGGGACTCAATGAGCAGTTCTTC. Translating it yields CASSNRQGLNEQFF. Variable domain in full (rest from reference TRBV7-9 and TRBJ2-1): DTGVSQNPRHKITKRGQNVTFRCDPISEHNRLYWYRQTLGQGPEFLTYFQNEAQLEKSRLLSDRFSAERPKGSFSTLEIQRTEQGDSAMYLCASSNRQGLNEQFFGPGTRLTVL.

V is TRBV21-1 and J is TRBJ2-7; the D call TRBD1 from the table was never checked on the DNA. TRBV21-1 is flagged as a pseudogene. The CDR3 totals 14 residues. The CDR3: CASSKATREDEQYF. Written as DNA, the CDR3 is TGTGCCAGCAGCAAAGCCACCAGGGAAGACGAGCAGTACTTC.

This clonotype was detected many times. The CDR3 sequence is CASSLSGTEAFF. Written as DNA, the CDR3 is TGTGCCAGCAGCTTATCGGGCACTGAAGCTTTCTTT. The V gene is TRBV7-9, the J gene TRBJ1-1; D unresolved. The CDR3 is 12 residues long. Germline CDR1 SEHNR, CDR2 FQNEAQ (reference sequence). V lost 2 bases and J 4 bases, leaving 5 bases between the germline ends.

On this clonotype: The junction shows a germline mismatch at one end, possibly a read error. The chain combines TRBV7-2 with TRBJ2-5; 7 bases align to TRBD2. This CDR3 spans 16 amino acids. Germline CDR1 is SGHTA and CDR2 is FQGNSA. CDR3 in amino acids: CASSRGVWNLQETHYF. In DNA, the CDR3 is TGTGCCAGCAGCCGGGGGGTTTGGAATTTACAAGAGACCCACTACTTC.

In its sample, this clonotype was seen a few times. V usage is TRBV2 and J usage is TRBJ2-5, with D perhaps TRBD1 (5 bases). V lost 6 bases, J lost 5 bases, and 10 bases lay in between. The length of the CDR3 is 12 residues. Germline V lookup: CDR1 SNHLY, CDR2 FYNNEI. CDR3: CASRLSGETQYF. The CDR3, as DNA: TGTGCCAGCAGGTTGTCAGGGGAGACCCAGTACTTC.

A few counts support this clonotype. J is TRBJ1-1 and V is TRBV20-1; weak D call: TRBD1 (6 bases). Germline CDR1 is DFQATT and CDR2 is SNEGSKA (reference sequence). The CDR3 has 13 amino acids. The V gene lost 3 bases and the J gene lost 5 bases, with 13 bases spanning the gap. The DNA for the CDR3 is TGCAGTGCTAGCTGGGGGGCGGGTACTGAAGCTTTCTTT. This sequence encodes CSASWGAGTEAFF.

The chain couples TRBV27 to TRBJ2-3; D is undetermined. Germline values: CDR1 MNHEY, CDR2 SMNVEV (reference sequence). CDR3 length: 15 amino acids. V shed 3 bases and J shed 4 bases, with 14 bases lying between them. DNA of the CDR3: TGTGCCAGCAGTTTTGACTGGATCGGGTCAGATACGCAGTATTTT. Residues: CASSFDWIGSDTQYF.

V and J are TRBV5-6 and TRBJ1-2, with a tentative D call TRBD1 (6 bases). The CDR3 extends over 15 amino acids. Germline-derived CDR1 and CDR2 are SGHDT and YYEEEE. Trimming took 2 bases from V and 4 from J, leaving 15 bases between them. The CDR3 sequence is CASSFSRTGPYGYTF. CDR3 coding DNA: TGTGCCAGCAGCTTTTCGCGTACAGGGCCCTATGGCTACACCTTC.

This clonotype was observed a few times. The chain is built from TRBV12-3 or TRBV12-4 and TRBJ2-2, with D possibly being TRBD1 (6 bases). CDR3 size: 14 residues. Trimming cost V 6 bases and J 2 bases, with 10 bases left between them. DNA for the CDR3: TGTGCCAGCAGAGCGGACAGAAACACCGGGGAGCTGTTTTTT. Its translation is CASRADRNTGELFF.

This clonotype showed up many times. The chain has TRBV7-6 and TRBJ2-2; D may be TRBD2 (5 bases). V gave up 5 bases and J gave up 0 bases, with 10 bases separating them. The CDR3 sequence is 15 residues long. Looked up from germline, CDR1 is SGHVS and CDR2 is FNYEAQ. CDR3 nucleotides: TGTGCCAGCAGCCGAGGGCTCCCGAACACCGGGGAGCTGTTTTTT. As protein: CASSRGLPNTGELFF.

The chain is built from TRBV20-1 and TRBJ2-7; no reliable D call. Germline CDR1 and CDR2: DFQATT and SNEGSKA (reference sequence). Between the trimmed V and J ends, which lost 0 bases and 3 bases, there was a span of 12 bases. The CDR3 runs 14 residues. CDR3 nucleotides: TGCAGTGCTAGAGATCTAGGTAGCTACTACGAGCAGTACTTC. It yields the protein CSARDLGSYYEQYF.